This TCR beta chain was sequenced in a study of T cells in Graves' hyperthyroidism and ophthalmopathy. If no ophthalmopathy progression occurred within 18 months, Graves' hyperthyroidism was stable. From approximately 9.3 ml of fresh peripheral blood, PBMCs were isolated. Findings and caveats of the study: Most expanded thyroid clonotypes above 0.001 also appeared in blood.

On this clonotype: The antigen remains unidentified. A read error is possible here, since a much larger clone lies one base away.

Trimming left V 5 bases short and J 5 bases short, with 14 bases between. Germline CDR1 is SGHRS and CDR2 is YFSETQ. The CDR3 loop spans 14 amino acids. TCR beta CDR3 region amplification was performed from RNA transcripts. In the first-round RT-PCR of the TCR CDR3, the HTBI primer set was used. TCRdb reprocessed the multiplex PCR reads with MiXCR, giving one entry per CDR3 protein. The sample lists under 650,000 distinct CDR3 sequences; around 15% were seen once. The receptor was derived from a woman in her 30s with Graves' hyperthyroidism. This chain links TRBV5-1 with TRBJ2-1; D is perhaps TRBD2 (6 bases). Sequencing was carried out using blood. CDR3 in amino acids: CASRKRIADNEQFF. The CDR3 nucleotides are TGCGCCAGCAGAAAGCGGATAGCGGACAATGAGCAGTTCTTC. The whole variable domain, remainder taken from reference TRBV5-1 and TRBJ2-1, is KAGVTQTPRYLIKTRGQQVTLSCSPISGHRSVSWYQQTPGQGLQFLFEYFSETQRNKGNFPGRFSGRQFSNSRSEMNVSTLELGDSALYLCASRKRIADNEQFFGPGTRLTVL.